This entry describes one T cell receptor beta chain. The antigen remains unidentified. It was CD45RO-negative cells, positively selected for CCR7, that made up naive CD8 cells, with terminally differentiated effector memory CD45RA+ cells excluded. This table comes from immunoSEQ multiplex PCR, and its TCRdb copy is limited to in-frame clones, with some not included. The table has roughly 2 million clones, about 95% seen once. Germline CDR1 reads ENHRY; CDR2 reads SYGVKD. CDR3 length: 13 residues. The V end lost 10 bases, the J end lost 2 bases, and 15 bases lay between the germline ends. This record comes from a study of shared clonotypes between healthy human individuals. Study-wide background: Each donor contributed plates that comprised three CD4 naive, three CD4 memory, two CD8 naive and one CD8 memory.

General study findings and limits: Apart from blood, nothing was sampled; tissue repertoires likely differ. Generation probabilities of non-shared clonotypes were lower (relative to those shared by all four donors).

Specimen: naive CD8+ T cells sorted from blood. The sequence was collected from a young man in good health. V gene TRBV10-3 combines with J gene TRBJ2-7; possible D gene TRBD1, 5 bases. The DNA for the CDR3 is TGTGCCACGTTAGGGGAAGAAACCTACGAGCAGTACTTC. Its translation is CATLGEETYEQYF.